Sequencing of this T cell receptor beta chain was carried out in a study of OX40 agonist ivuxolimab in advanced cancers. Whole-study results and caveats: At 0.1 to 3.0 mg/kg, clonal expansion of CD4+ and CD8+ blood T cells had occurred by week 6. Among the nonresponders, some also had low normalized T-cell clonal expansion.

The germline CDR1 and CDR2 sequences are LGHNA and YNFKEQ. The CDR3 extends over 17 amino acids. The V segment lost 2 bases and the J segment 5 bases; nucleotides outside the gene matches: 13. Profiled with immunoSEQ multiplex PCR; TCRdb holds only in-frame clones, not every one. The repertoire holds roughly 70,000 clones, with 89% as singletons. For this clone: Its antigen is unidentified.

V and J are TRBV4-2 and TRBJ2-7; 9 nucleotides line up with TRBD1. The clonotype originates from an adult with an advanced solid tumor such as melanoma, head and neck, liver or kidney cancer. Sample: CD4+ or CD8+ T cells sorted from blood, taken in a trial of the OX40 agonist ivuxolimab. CDR3 amino acids: CASSQTLRDREIHEQYF. The CDR3 bases are TGTGCCAGCAGCCAAACCCTCCGGGACAGGGAGATCCACGAGCAGTACTTC.